This passage covers 3 T cell receptor beta chains from one sample sequenced in a study of identifying expanded T cells in peripheral blood. The data were produced by immunoSEQ multiplex PCR, yet TCRdb's version contains in-frame clones alone and is incomplete. The repertoire holds about 100,000 clones, with 85% to 90% as singletons. The material sequenced was blood. The receptors here all came from a person between 18 and 75 years old in good health.

V usage is TRBV28 and J usage is TRBJ1-5, with D unclear. The CDR3 extends over 14 amino acids. Germline assignment: CDR1 MDHEN and CDR2 SYDVKM. Trimming cost V 6 bases and J 7 bases, with 16 bases left between them. The CDR3 coding sequence is TGTGCCAGCAGCTCCCATTCGGGAGAACAGCCCCAGCATTTT. It codes for CASSSHSGEQPQHF.

This clone was seen a handful of times. This chain links TRBV6-1 with TRBJ1-2, with D maybe TRBD1 (6 bases). This CDR3 region has 13 residues. In germline, CDR1 is MNHNS, CDR2 SASEGT. Trimming removed 7 bases from V and 4 bases from J, with 13 bases in between. The CDR3 loop reads CASTQDSFYGYTF. The CDR3 nucleotides read TGTGCCAGCACCCAGGACAGCTTCTATGGCTACACCTTC.

The chain joins TRBV28 to TRBJ1-1, with no clear D. The V gene's germline CDR1 is MDHEN and CDR2 SYDVKM. The CDR3 runs 14 residues. V was clipped by 5 bases and J by 1 base, with 11 bases between them. The CDR3 sequence: CASSDRPQNTEAFF. As DNA, the CDR3 is TGTGCCAGCAGTGATCGACCTCAGAACACTGAAGCTTTCTTT.